This T cell receptor beta chain was captured by sequencing in a study of Ad26.COV2.S vaccination and SARS-CoV-2 variants. V shed 2 bases and J 5 bases; nucleotides not matched to a gene: 6. Germline lookup yields CDR1 SGHRS and CDR2 YFSETQ. CDR3 size: 15 residues. Treatment in this sample: over 15 received Ad26.COV2.S at low or high dose, single or two shots; about 5 received placebo; per-sample allocation not given. Repertoires come from day 63 after the first vaccine or placebo injection. The repertoire was sequenced with immunoSEQ multiplex PCR; TCRdb's copy has only in-frame clones and lacks some. The table has over 400,000 clones, nearly 90% seen once.

This chain connects TRBV5-1 to TRBJ2-5, with 10 bases aligning to TRBD2. The sequenced sample was peripheral blood, obtained in a trial of Ad26.COV2.S vaccine versus placebo. The sequence was obtained from a person aged 18-60 years who received the Ad26.COV2.S COVID-19 vaccine or a placebo. The chain's CDR3 is CASSLGASGGETQYF. The CDR3 coding sequence is TGCGCCAGCAGCTTAGGTGCTAGCGGGGGTGAGACCCAGTACTTC.